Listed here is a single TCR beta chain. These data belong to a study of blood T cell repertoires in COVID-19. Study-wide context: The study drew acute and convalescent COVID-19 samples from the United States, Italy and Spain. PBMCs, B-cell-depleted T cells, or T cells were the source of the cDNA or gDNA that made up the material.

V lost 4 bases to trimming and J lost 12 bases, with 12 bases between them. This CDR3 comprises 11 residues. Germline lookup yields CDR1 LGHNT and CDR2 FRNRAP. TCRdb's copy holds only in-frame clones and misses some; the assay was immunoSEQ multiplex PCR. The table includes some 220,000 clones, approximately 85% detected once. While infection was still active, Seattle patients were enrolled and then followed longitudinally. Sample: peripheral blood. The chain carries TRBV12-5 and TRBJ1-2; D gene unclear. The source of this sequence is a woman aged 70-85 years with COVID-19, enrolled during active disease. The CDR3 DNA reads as TGTGCTAGTGGTTCGCACACAAGTAACACCTTC. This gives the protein CASGSHTSNTF.